Reported below is one T cell receptor (beta chain). The antigen remains unidentified. As part of library construction, unique molecular identifiers were attached to individual cDNA molecules. TCRdb reprocessed the 5' RACE reads via MiXCR and lists one record per CDR3 protein. The data contain about 35,000 distinct CDR3 sequences, 5% of them singletons. The data originate from a study of early T cells in non-severe SARS-CoV-2 infection. Overall study context: Unpaired chains resulted from sequencing bulk RNA of unsorted whole blood. Findings and limits, study-wide: The matching step, a VDJdb search, favored anti-spike CD8 responses and missed private and CD4 specificities.

This CDR3 region has 14 residues. V was pared by 3 bases and J by 4 bases, with 6 bases of the junction left unmatched. Looked up from germline, CDR1 is DFQATT and CDR2 is SNEGSKA (reference sequence). The receptor was derived from an adult who was a healthcare worker with PCR-confirmed SARS-CoV-2 infection or an uninfected control (not recorded which). The chain combines TRBV20-1 with TRBJ2-7; TRBD1 agrees at 10 bases. The material sequenced was whole blood. CDR3 sequence: CSASWTGGSYEQYF. CDR3 in DNA: TGCAGTGCTAGCTGGACAGGGGGATCTTACGAGCAGTACTTC.